These 5 T cell receptor beta chains were all obtained from the same sample, sequenced in a study of cytomegalovirus exposure and HLA in healthy donors. The PCR made use of 60 Vbeta and 13 Jbeta primers. Generated by immunoSEQ multiplex PCR, the TCRdb table keeps only in-frame clones and is missing some. The sample has more than 95,000 clones; over 60% are singletons. The sequencing sample was made of PBMCs. These receptor sequences come from a man between 40 and 49 years old in good health and CMV-seropositive.

The V call is TRBV2, the J call TRBJ2-7; 10 bases line up with TRBD1. The CDR3 extends over 15 amino acids. Germline values: CDR1 SNHLY, CDR2 FYNNEI. V shed 4 bases and J 3 bases; nucleotides not matched to a gene: 6. In DNA form, the CDR3 reads TGTGCCAGCAGTGGGGACAGGGGCGGCTTCTACGAGCAGTACTTC. Translation: CASSGDRGGFYEQYF.

This clone was counted a few times. Compared with germline, one end of the junction differs, possibly owing to a read error. The chain employs TRBV29-1 and TRBJ2-4, with D hard to call. CDR1 and CDR2 from the germline V gene are SQVTM and ANQGSEA. There are 13 residues in the CDR3. Here the CDR3 reads CSVAAPAKNSQYF. The CDR3 DNA follows: TGCAGCGTAGCTGCCCCAGCCAAAAACAGTCAGTACTTC.

This chain links TRBV9 with TRBJ2-1; 8 positions agree with TRBD2. Trimming at V came to 0 bases and at J to 7 bases, leaving 6 bases not matched to a gene. CDR1 and CDR2 from the germline V gene are SGDLS and YYNGEE. The CDR3 consists of 15 residues. CDR3 residues: CASSVESGRGNEQFF. For the CDR3, the DNA is TGTGCCAGCAGCGTAGAAAGCGGGAGAGGGAATGAGCAGTTCTTC.

The sample holds one count of this clone. V and J are TRBV15 and TRBJ2-1; 14 nucleotides agree with TRBD2. The V gene end was trimmed by 0 bases and the J gene end by 8 bases; junction bases not matched to a gene: 0. This CDR3 has 15 amino acids. Looked up from germline, CDR1 is LNHNV and CDR2 is YYDKDF (reference sequence). The CDR3 DNA reads TGTGCCACCAGCAGAGAGGGACTAGCGGGGGATGAGCAGTTCTTC. This gives the protein CATSREGLAGDEQFF.

The rearrangement uses TRBV27 and TRBJ1-5; possibly TRBD1 for D (6 bases). Germline lookup yields CDR1 MNHEY and CDR2 SMNVEV (reference sequence). This CDR3 has 17 amino acids. V was pared by 5 bases and J by 4 bases, with 21 bases between. CDR3 coding DNA: TGTGCCAGCAGTCCAGACCCCCAGGGGATTTTAAATCAGCCCCAGCATTTT. Residues: CASSPDPQGILNQPQHF.